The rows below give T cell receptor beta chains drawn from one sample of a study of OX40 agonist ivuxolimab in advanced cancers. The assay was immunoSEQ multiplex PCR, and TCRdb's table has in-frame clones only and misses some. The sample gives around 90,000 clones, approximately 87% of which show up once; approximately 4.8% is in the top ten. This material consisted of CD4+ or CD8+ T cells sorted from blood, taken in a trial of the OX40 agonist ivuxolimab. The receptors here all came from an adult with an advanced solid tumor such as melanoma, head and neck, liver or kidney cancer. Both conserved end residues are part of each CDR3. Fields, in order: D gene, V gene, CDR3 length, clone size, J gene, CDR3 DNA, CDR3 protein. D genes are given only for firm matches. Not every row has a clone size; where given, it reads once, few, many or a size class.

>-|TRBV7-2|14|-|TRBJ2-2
TGTGCCAGCAGCTTCGACAGCATCACCGGGGAGCTGTTTTTT
CASSFDSITGELFF
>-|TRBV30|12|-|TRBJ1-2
TGTGCCTGGAGTGAACGTGACTATGGCTACACCTTC
CAWSERDYGYTF
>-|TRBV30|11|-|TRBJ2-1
TGTGCCTGGAGCCTTTACAATGAGCAGTTCTTC
CAWSLYNEQFF
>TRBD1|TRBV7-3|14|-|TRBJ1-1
TGTGCCAGCAGCTTAAACACAGGGGGAACTGAAGCTTTCTTT
CASSLNTGGTEAFF
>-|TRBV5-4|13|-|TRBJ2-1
TGTGCCAGCAGCACCGAACAGATCAATGAGCAGTTCTTC
CASSTEQINEQFF
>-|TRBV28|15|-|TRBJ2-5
TGTGCCAGCAGTTTAGGGCGGGCTGACCAAGAGACCCAGTACTTC
CASSLGRADQETQYF
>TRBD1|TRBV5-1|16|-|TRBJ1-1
TGCGCCAGCAGCTTGGGACAGGGTATGAGGGACACTGAAGCTTTCTTT
CASSLGQGMRDTEAFF
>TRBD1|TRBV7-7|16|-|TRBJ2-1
TGTGCCAGCAGCTTAGCGACAGGGAGCTCCTACAATGAGCAGTTCTTC
CASSLATGSSYNEQFF
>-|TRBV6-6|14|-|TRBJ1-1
TGTGCCAGCAGCCGTGACATAGGAAACACTGAAGCTTTCTTT
CASSRDIGNTEAFF
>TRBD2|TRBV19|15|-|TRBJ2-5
TGTGCCAGTAGTTCCCTAGCGGGAGAACAAGAGACCCAGTACTTC
CASSSLAGEQETQYF
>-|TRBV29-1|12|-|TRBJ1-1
TGCAGCGTTGAAGTTATGAACACTGAAGCTTTCTTT
CSVEVMNTEAFF
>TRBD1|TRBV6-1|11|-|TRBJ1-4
TGTGCCAGCAGTGAATTAGGAGACAGGGTTTTT
CASSELGDRVF
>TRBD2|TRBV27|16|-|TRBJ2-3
TGTGCCAGCAGTACCTCCCCGGGACTAGCGGGAGTCGGGCAGTATTTT
CASSTSPGLAGVGQYF
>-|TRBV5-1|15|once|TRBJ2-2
TGCGCCAGCAGCCCGGGCACGACGAACACCGGGGAGCTGTTTTTT
CASSPGTTNTGELFF
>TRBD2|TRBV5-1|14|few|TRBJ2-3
TGCGCCAGCAGCTGGGGGACTAGCCCAGATACGCAGTATTTT
CASSWGTSPDTQYF
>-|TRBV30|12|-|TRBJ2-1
TGTGCCTGGACGAAGACTAACAATGAGCAGTTCTTC
CAWTKTNNEQFF
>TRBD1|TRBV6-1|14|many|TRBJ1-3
TGTGCCAGCAGTGACGACAGGGCTGGAAACACCATATATTTT
CASSDDRAGNTIYF
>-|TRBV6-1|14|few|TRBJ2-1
TGTGCCAGCATGCGGCTAGCAATCGCGGATGAGCAGTTCTTC
CASMRLAIADEQFF
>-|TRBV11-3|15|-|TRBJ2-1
TGTGCCAGCAGCTTAGGCGGCGGGGCCAACAATGAGCAGTTCTTC
CASSLGGGANNEQFF
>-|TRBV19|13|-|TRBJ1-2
TGTGCCAGTAGTATAGATCTCCGAGGGGGCTACACCTTC
CASSIDLRGGYTF
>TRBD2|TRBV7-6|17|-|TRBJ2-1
TGTGCCAGCAGCCCGCCAGGACTAGCGGGGGTGGGGTATGAGCAGTTCTTC
CASSPPGLAGVGYEQFF
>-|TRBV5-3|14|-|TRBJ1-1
TGTGCCAGAAGCCAAGTAGGGAGGAACACTGAAGCTTTCTTT
CARSQVGRNTEAFF
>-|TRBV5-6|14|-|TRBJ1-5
TGTGCCAGCAGCCCCCGGGGAGGCAATCAGCCCCAGCATTTT
CASSPRGGNQPQHF
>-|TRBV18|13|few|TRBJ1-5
TGTGCCAGCTCACTCGACGCGATAGAACCCCAGCATTTT
CASSLDAIEPQHF
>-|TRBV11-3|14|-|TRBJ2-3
TGTGCCAGCAGCCCGGGAGAACGCACAGATACGCAGTATTTT
CASSPGERTDTQYF
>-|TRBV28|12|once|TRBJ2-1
TGTGCCAGCAGTTTTGAATACAATGAGCAGTTCTTC
CASSFEYNEQFF
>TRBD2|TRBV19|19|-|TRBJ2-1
TGTGCCAGTAGTCTTCAAGCCCAACTAGCGACCAACCCCTACAATGAGCAGTTCTTC
CASSLQAQLATNPYNEQFF
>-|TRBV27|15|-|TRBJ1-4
TGTGCCAGCAGTCCAGGGGCGACCTTTAGGGAAAAACTGTTTTTT
CASSPGATFREKLFF
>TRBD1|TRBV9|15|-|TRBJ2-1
TGTGCCAGCGGGAAACGGGACAGGATTAACAATGAGCAGTTCTTC
CASGKRDRINNEQFF
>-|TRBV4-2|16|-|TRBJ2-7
TGTGCCAGCAGCCAAGTGATCGGCGCAGGAGGCTCCGAGCAGTACTTC
CASSQVIGAGGSEQYF
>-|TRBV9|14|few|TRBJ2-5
TGTGCCAGCAGCGTAGCGCCTCTAAAGGAGACCCAGTACTTC
CASSVAPLKETQYF
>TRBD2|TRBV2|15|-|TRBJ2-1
TGTGCCAGTCAACAAGCGGGAGGGCAGTACAATGAGCAGTTCTTC
CASQQAGGQYNEQFF
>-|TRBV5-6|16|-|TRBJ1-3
TGTGCCAGCAGCTCAAGGGTCTTAGTCTCTGGAAACACCATATATTTT
CASSSRVLVSGNTIYF
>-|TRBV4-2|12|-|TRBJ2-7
TGTGCCAGCAGCCCTACCTCGGGCGAGCAGTACTTC
CASSPTSGEQYF
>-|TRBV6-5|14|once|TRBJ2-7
TGTGCCAGCAGTGTAACACAGAACCTCTACGAGCAGTACTTC
CASSVTQNLYEQYF
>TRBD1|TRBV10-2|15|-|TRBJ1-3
TGCGCCAGCAGTGGGGGACAGGTACCTGGAAACACCATATATTTT
CASSGGQVPGNTIYF
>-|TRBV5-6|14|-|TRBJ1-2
TGTGCCAGCAGCCCCGGCAGGGGCCACTATGGCTACACCTTC
CASSPGRGHYGYTF
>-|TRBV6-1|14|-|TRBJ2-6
TGTGCCAGCAGCCCTGTTGGTAGGGCCAACGTCCTGACTTTC
CASSPVGRANVLTF
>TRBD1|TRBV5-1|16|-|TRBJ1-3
TGCGCCAGCAGCTTGCAACCGGGACAGGGAGCGCACACCATATATTTT
CASSLQPGQGAHTIYF
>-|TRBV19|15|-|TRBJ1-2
TGTGCCAGTACTACCTCTCGGGGGGCGGCCTATGGCTACACCTTC
CASTTSRGAAYGYTF
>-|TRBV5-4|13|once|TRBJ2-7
TGTGCCAGCAGCTTGGGGGGGAAGTACGAGCAGTACTTC
CASSLGGKYEQYF
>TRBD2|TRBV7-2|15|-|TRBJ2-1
TGTGCCAGCAGCCCCCCGGGGGGGGGTCCCAATGAGCAGTTCTTC
CASSPPGGGPNEQFF
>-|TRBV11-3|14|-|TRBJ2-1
TGTGCCAGCAGCTTAGGTGGAGGGAACAATGAGCAGTTCTTC
CASSLGGGNNEQFF
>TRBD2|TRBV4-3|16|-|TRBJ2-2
TGCGCCAGCAGCCAAGATCTTAGCGGGACGGCCGGGGAGCTGTTTTTT
CASSQDLSGTAGELFF